Below, 26 T cell receptor beta chains from the same sample are listed, as sequenced in a study of a mutant IDH1 vaccine in newly diagnosed glioma. TCRdb keeps only in-frame clones here, not all; method: immunoSEQ multiplex PCR. The table lists about 59,000 clones, more than 85% of them singletons. Time point meaning: baseline, week 1 (first vaccination visit). Stated treatment: pre-vaccination baseline after standard-of-care therapy. Sequencing was performed on PBMCs, taken from a glioma patient treated with radiotherapy, temozolomide or both. All receptors derive from a man aged 50-59 years with glioma.

The chain is built from TRBV7-9 and TRBJ1-4; D gene ambiguous. CDR1 is SEHNR and CDR2 is FQNEAQ in the germline V gene (reference sequence). The CDR3 covers 12 residues. V lost 6 bases, J lost 7 bases, and 9 bases lay in between. CDR3 in amino acids: CASSRVAEKLFF. CDR3 DNA: TGTGCCAGCAGTAGGGTCGCTGAAAAACTGTTTTTT. The full variable domain, rest sourced from reference TRBV7-9 and TRBJ1-4, is DTGVSQNPRHKITKRGQNVTFRCDPISEHNRLYWYRQTLGQGPEFLTYFQNEAQLEKSRLLSDRFSAERPKGSFSTLEIQRTEQGDSAMYLCASSRVAEKLFFGSGTQLSVL.

V is TRBV5-1 and J is TRBJ1-4, with D uncertain. Germline values: CDR1 SGHRS, CDR2 YFSETQ. Trimming stripped 3 bases from V and 3 bases from J, with 15 bases between. CDR3 size: 16 residues. The CDR3 region is CASSSTTHSSNEKLFF. The CDR3 bases are TGCGCCAGCAGCTCTACTACACACAGCTCTAATGAAAAACTGTTTTTT.

This clone showed up just once. This chain connects TRBV9 to TRBJ2-2; 12 bases are shared with TRBD2. The CDR3 extends over 18 amino acids. The germline V gene has CDR1 SGDLS and CDR2 YYNGEE. Trimming removed 2 bases from V and 4 bases from J; junction bases left unmatched: 9. CDR3 sequence: CASSVGTSGLGSTGELFF. The CDR3 nucleotides are TGTGCCAGCAGCGTTGGGACTAGCGGGTTAGGTAGCACCGGGGAGCTGTTTTTT.

The table lists this clone with a count of one. The genes are TRBV4-3 and TRBJ1-2; D remains unclear. Germline assignment: CDR1 LGHNA and CDR2 YSLEER. The V end lost 4 bases, the J end lost 5 bases, and 14 bases lay between the germline ends. The CDR3 runs to 14 residues. CDR3 DNA sequence: TGCGCCAGCAGCCCTGACCGGGTGTCATATGGCTACACCTTC. Translated: CASSPDRVSYGYTF.

The rearrangement uses TRBV5-6 and TRBJ1-4; tentatively, D is TRBD1 (6 bases). Germline loops: CDR1 SGHDT, CDR2 YYEEEE. The V end was cut by 0 bases, the J end by 2 bases, with 8 bases between. The CDR3 is 15 amino acids. The CDR3: CASSLAGGTNEKLFF. Written as DNA, the CDR3 is TGTGCCAGCAGCTTGGCTGGGGGCACTAATGAAAAACTGTTTTTT.

The J gene is TRBJ2-5, the V gene TRBV7-3, with D perhaps TRBD1 (6 bases). V lost 5 bases to trimming and J lost 4 bases, with 14 bases between them. CDR1 and CDR2 (germline): SGHTA, FQGTGA. The CDR3 loop spans 14 amino acids. The CDR3 DNA reads as TGTGCCAGCAGCCTGCAACAGGGATCAGAGACCCAGTACTTC. Translating gives CASSLQQGSETQYF.

This clone was picked up one time. This chain connects TRBV6-5 to TRBJ2-7; TRBD1 matches 7 bases. The ends lost 2 bases at V and 6 bases at J; junction bases unmatched: 13. The CDR3 runs 16 residues. CDR1 and CDR2 (germline): MNHEY, SVGAGI. The CDR3 is CASSYPAGLGGGEQYF. The CDR3, as DNA: TGTGCCAGCAGTTACCCCGCCGGGCTAGGGGGCGGCGAGCAGTACTTC.

This chain connects TRBV4-1 to TRBJ2-7; 12 bases fit TRBD2. From germline, CDR1 is MGHRA and CDR2 YSYEKL. This CDR3 is 15 amino acids long. The V gene end was trimmed by 3 bases and the J gene end by 6 bases; junction bases not matched to a gene: 6. The CDR3 region is CASSHLAGGPIEQYF. The CDR3 DNA follows: TGCGCCAGCAGCCACCTAGCGGGAGGGCCCATCGAGCAGTACTTC.

This chain uses TRBV7-9 with TRBJ1-5, with D tentatively TRBD1 (6 bases). Per the germline V gene, CDR1 is SEHNR and CDR2 is FQNEAQ (reference sequence). V dropped 1 base and J dropped 3 bases, with 10 bases sitting between them. The CDR3 has 15 amino acids. The CDR3 DNA sequence: TGTGCCAGCAGCTTAGGTACAGGGTTCAATCAGCCCCAGCATTTT. It specifies CASSLGTGFNQPQHF.

The rearrangement joins TRBV7-8 to TRBJ1-2, with D unresolved. Germline V lookup: CDR1 SGHVS, CDR2 FQNEAQ. CDR3 size: 15 residues. Trimming took off 5 bases at V and 4 bases at J, with 17 bases between the two ends. The CDR3 sequence: CASSPAAPDRYGYTF. In DNA form, the CDR3 reads TGTGCCAGCAGCCCCGCGGCCCCTGACCGCTATGGCTACACCTTC.

This chain joins TRBV6-5 and TRBJ2-4; TRBD2 is a possible D gene (6 bases). Per the germline V gene, CDR1 is MNHEY and CDR2 is SVGAGI. The V and J ends lost 3 bases and 1 base respectively, with 13 bases between them. This CDR3 comprises 16 residues. CDR3 region: CASSYSGDLAKNIQYF. The CDR3 nucleotides read TGTGCCAGCAGTTATTCGGGGGATCTTGCCAAAAACATTCAGTACTTC.

The V call is TRBV7-9, the J call TRBJ2-3; possible D gene TRBD1, 6 bases. Per germline, CDR1 SEHNR and CDR2 FQNEAQ (reference sequence). V lost 5 bases and J lost 2, with 17 bases in between. The CDR3 consists of 16 residues. The CDR3 here is CASSLKRAGATDTQYF. CDR3 nucleotides: TGTGCCAGCAGCCTAAAGCGCGCAGGGGCCACAGATACGCAGTATTTT. The full variable domain, in which reference TRBV7-9 and TRBJ2-3 provide the parts outside the CDR3, is DTGVSQNPRHKITKRGQNVTFRCDPISEHNRLYWYRQTLGQGPEFLTYFQNEAQLEKSRLLSDRFSAERPKGSFSTLEIQRTEQGDSAMYLCASSLKRAGATDTQYFGPGTRLTVL.

The chain carries TRBV6-5 and TRBJ2-1; 9 bases fit TRBD2. After removal of 5 bases from V and 5 bases from J, the junction contained 7 bases not matched to a gene. Germline V gene lookup returns CDR1 MNHEY and CDR2 SVGAGI. The CDR3 runs to 15 residues. The CDR3 sequence is CASSRFGGRDNEQFF. As DNA, the CDR3 is TGTGCCAGCAGTCGTTTCGGCGGGAGGGACAATGAGCAGTTCTTC.

The rearrangement joins TRBV5-4 to TRBJ1-2, with TRBD1 matching over 11 bases. Germline V lookup: CDR1 SGHNT, CDR2 YYREEE (reference sequence). This CDR3 comprises 14 residues. Trimming cost V 2 bases and J 8 bases; bases outside gene matches: 5. CDR3 sequence: CASSLGQGAWGYTF. CDR3 nucleotide sequence: TGTGCCAGCAGCTTAGGACAGGGGGCGTGGGGCTACACCTTC.

The chain is built from TRBV27 and TRBJ2-7; tentatively, D is TRBD1 (5 bases). The CDR3 totals 12 residues. Trimming stripped 0 bases from V and 11 bases from J, with 11 bases between. The V gene's germline CDR1 is MNHEY and CDR2 SMNVEV (reference sequence). The CDR3, as DNA: TGTGCCAGCAGTTTATCCGGCAGGGCTGAGTACTTC. This sequence encodes CASSLSGRAEYF.

V is TRBV28 and J is TRBJ2-7; D unresolved. The CDR3 spans 12 residues. The V end lost 2 bases, the J end lost 4 bases, and 6 bases lay between the germline ends. Per germline, CDR1 MDHEN and CDR2 SYDVKM. Here the CDR3 reads CASSLVAYEQYF. The CDR3 DNA reads TGTGCCAGCAGTTTAGTAGCTTACGAGCAGTACTTC.

The rearrangement joins TRBV27 to TRBJ2-7; 13 positions match TRBD2. The CDR3 has 16 residues. V shed 1 base, J shed 2 bases, and the junction held 2 bases outside the gene matches. Germline CDR1 reads MNHEY; CDR2 reads SMNVEV (reference sequence). In DNA form, the CDR3 reads TGTGCCAGCAGTTTATGGACTAGCGGGGGCGCCTACGAGCAGTACTTC. Translating gives CASSLWTSGGAYEQYF.

J is TRBJ2-3 and V is TRBV12-2; the tabulated D call, TRBD1, remains unverified against the DNA. TRBV12-2 is given as a pseudogene. There are 21 residues in the CDR3. In DNA, the CDR3 is TGTGCAAGTCGCCCTCAAGGACTGCAACTAAGGGACAGGGAGCGCACAGATACGCAGTATTTT. Translation gives CASRPQGLQLRDRERTDTQYF.

The chain has TRBV29-1 and TRBJ1-3; D is ambiguous. The V end lost 1 base, the J end lost 0 bases, and 10 bases lay between the germline ends. CDR1 SQVTM and CDR2 ANQGSEA come from the germline V gene. The CDR3 runs to 15 residues. CDR3: CSVEVRTGSGNTIYF. In nucleotides, the CDR3 is TGCAGCGTTGAAGTCCGGACGGGCTCTGGAAACACCATATATTTT.

V is TRBV19 and J is TRBJ1-4, with D hard to call. The CDR3 extends over 15 amino acids. The V gene's germline CDR1 is LNHDA and CDR2 SQIVND (reference sequence). Trimming took 3 bases from V and 0 from J, leaving 8 bases between them. The CDR3 protein is CASSMSTTTNEKLFF. The CDR3 bases are TGTGCCAGTAGTATGTCGACAACAACTAATGAAAAACTGTTTTTT.

The chain couples TRBV19 to TRBJ1-2; the D gene is possibly TRBD1 (5 bases). Germline V gene sequence: CDR1 LNHDA, CDR2 SQIVND (reference sequence). CDR3 length: 15 amino acids. Trimming removed 0 bases from V and 6 bases from J, with 14 bases in between. The CDR3 nucleotides read TGTGCCAGTAGTATAGAGGTACAGGTACGGGATGGCTACACCTTC. Its translation is CASSIEVQVRDGYTF.

The chain has TRBV9 and TRBJ2-7; maybe TRBD1 (5 bases). CDR3 length: 15 amino acids. Germline V gene data show CDR1 as SGDLS and CDR2 as YYNGEE. V lost 0 bases, J lost 2 bases, and 12 bases lay in between. The CDR3 sequence: CASSVVPGLTYEQYF. In DNA form, the CDR3 reads TGTGCCAGCAGCGTAGTACCAGGGCTCACCTACGAGCAGTACTTC.

This chain joins TRBV7-8 and TRBJ1-5; D gene unclear. The length of the CDR3 is 16 residues. Germline lookup yields CDR1 SGHVS and CDR2 FQNEAQ. Trimming cost V 5 bases and J 1 base, with 15 bases left between them. The CDR3 nucleotides read TGTGCCAGCAGCCCCCTCAGAGGGAAGAGCAATCAGCCCCAGCATTTT. Translating it yields CASSPLRGKSNQPQHF.

The chain combines TRBV11-2 with TRBJ2-3; a weak D match, TRBD1 (6 bases). The V gene lost 5 bases and the J gene lost 3 bases, with 9 bases spanning the gap. This CDR3 is built from 13 residues. Germline CDR1 and CDR2: SGHAT and FQNNGV. The CDR3 is CASSPGVTDTQYF. CDR3 DNA: TGTGCCAGCAGCCCAGGGGTTACAGATACGCAGTATTTT.

J is TRBJ1-2 and V is TRBV27; TRBD1 matches at 10 bases. V shed 4 bases, J shed 2 bases, and the junction held 10 bases outside the gene matches. This CDR3 has 17 residues. Per the germline V gene, CDR1 is MNHEY and CDR2 is SMNVEV (reference sequence). The CDR3 DNA is TGTGCCAGCAGTTCATACCTACCGGGACAGGGGAACTATGGCTACACCTTC. Protein sequence: CASSSYLPGQGNYGYTF.

V usage is TRBV11-1 and J usage is TRBJ2-3; D is uncertain. Between the trimmed V and J ends, which lost 1 base and 0 bases, there was a span of 8 bases. The CDR3 contains 15 residues. CDR1 is SGHAT, CDR2 FQDESV, per germline (reference sequence). CDR3 nucleotide sequence: TGTGCCAGCAGCTTAGACGGATCTAGCACAGATACGCAGTATTTT. Protein sequence: CASSLDGSSTDTQYF.